The next 14 T cell receptor beta chains were all read from a single sample in a study. TCRdb itself ran the RT-PCR reads through MiXCR, one entry per CDR3 protein. The data contain about 700,000 distinct CDR3 sequences, approximately 15% of them seen just once; the ten biggest clones take up about 3.6%. Sequences were obtained from memory CD4+ T cells from blood. The receptors come from a female donor in good health, serving as a healthy control.

This clonotype was found a few times. V gene TRBV4-1 combines with J gene TRBJ2-2; 8 nucleotides line up with TRBD1. V lost 4 bases and J lost 4; bases outside the gene matches: 5. This CDR3 spans 15 amino acids. Germline V gene lookup returns CDR1 MGHRA and CDR2 YSYEKL. For the CDR3, the DNA is TGCGCCAGCAGCCGGGGGACAGGATTCACCGGGGAGCTGTTTTTT. Translating gives CASSRGTGFTGELFF.

This clonotype was counted many times. The rearrangement links TRBV20-1 to TRBJ1-1; D not certain. CDR3 size: 13 residues. Trimming took off 3 bases at V and 1 base at J, with 9 bases between the two ends. The germline gives CDR1 DFQATT, CDR2 SNEGSKA (reference sequence). The CDR3 region is CSASRQPNTEAFF. In DNA form, the CDR3 reads TGCAGTGCTAGTAGGCAACCGAACACTGAAGCTTTCTTT.

This clonotype was seen at least ten times. This rearrangement joins TRBV30 to TRBJ2-7, with D unclear. The CDR3 totals 15 residues. The germline V gene encodes CDR1 GTSNPN and CDR2 SVGIG (reference sequence). Trimming stripped 1 base from V and 6 bases from J, with 19 bases between. The CDR3 sequence is CAWSAAWGPLLEQYF. The CDR3 nucleotides read TGTGCCTGGAGTGCCGCGTGGGGTCCCCTCCTCGAGCAGTACTTC.

In this sample, this clonotype turned up many times. This chain connects TRBV5-6 to TRBJ2-2; 7 bases are shared with TRBD2. CDR3 length: 15 residues. Trimming took 2 bases from V and 6 from J; bases not matched to a gene: 7. Germline loops: CDR1 SGHDT, CDR2 YYEEEE. CDR3 sequence (DNA): TGTGCCAGCAGCTTCCGCGGACTAGTTTCCGGGGAGCTGTTTTTT. The encoded protein is CASSFRGLVSGELFF.

J is TRBJ2-1 and V is TRBV7-3; the match to TRBD2 covers 7 bases. Germline CDR1 reads SGHTA; CDR2 reads FQGTGA. With V trimmed by 4 bases and J by 5 bases, 2 bases remained unmatched. The CDR3 covers 13 residues. CDR3 loop: CASSSLADNEQFF. As DNA, the CDR3 is TGTGCCAGCAGCTCGCTAGCGGACAATGAGCAGTTCTTC.

This clonotype was recorded a few times. The chain is built from TRBV9 and TRBJ1-6; no clear D. The germline CDR1 and CDR2 sequences are SGDLS and YYNGEE. The V end lost 0 bases, the J end lost 9 bases, and 10 bases lay between the germline ends. The CDR3 consists of 14 residues. In nucleotides, the CDR3 is TGTGCCAGCAGCGTAGTGTCAGACCCTTCACCCCTCCACTTT. This translates into CASSVVSDPSPLHF.

This clonotype was seen only a few times. CDR3 region: CASSLDRDRGHGELFF. Written as DNA, the CDR3 is TGTGCCAGCAGCTTGGACCGGGACAGGGGACACGGGGAGCTGTTTTTT. The V gene is TRBV7-3, the J gene TRBJ2-2; 10 bases are shared with TRBD1. This CDR3 contains 16 residues. The ends lost 3 bases at V and 7 bases at J; junction bases unmatched: 8. The germline gives CDR1 SGHTA, CDR2 FQGTGA. The full variable domain, in which reference TRBV7-3 and TRBJ2-2 provide the parts outside the CDR3, is GAGVSQTPSNKVTEKGKYVELRCDPISGHTALYWYRQSLGQGPEFLIYFQGTGAADDSGLPNDRFFAVRPEGSVSTLKIQRTERGDSAVYLCASSLDRDRGHGELFFGEGSRLTVL.

The chain employs TRBV11-2 and TRBJ2-3; TRBD2 matches at 12 bases. In germline, CDR1 is SGHAT, CDR2 FQNNGV. This CDR3 comprises 17 residues. The V gene end was trimmed by 4 bases and the J gene end by 12 bases; junction bases not matched to a gene: 17. CDR3 in DNA: TGTGCCAGCAGCTCCTCCCCCTGGACTAGCGGGAAGGAGACCCAGTATTTT. Amino acid sequence: CASSSSPWTSGKETQYF.

This clonotype appeared a few times. V is TRBV20-1 and J is TRBJ2-3, with 14 positions matching TRBD2. The junction had 9 bases not matched to a gene; V was cut back by 3 bases and J by 4 bases. This CDR3 has 17 residues. Germline V gene data show CDR1 as DFQATT and CDR2 as SNEGSKA (reference sequence). The CDR3: CSARSGTSGSWADTQYF. The CDR3 DNA is TGCAGTGCTAGGTCTGGGACTAGCGGGAGTTGGGCAGATACGCAGTATTTT.

The genes are TRBV20-1 and TRBJ2-1; 9 bases fit TRBD2. The CDR3 sequence is 14 residues long. J lost 6 bases, V lost 5 bases, and 8 bases had no gene match. CDR1 is DFQATT, CDR2 SNEGSKA, per germline (reference sequence). CDR3 amino acids: CSAPEASGTNEQFF. The CDR3 DNA reads TGCAGTGCTCCCGAGGCTAGCGGGACCAATGAGCAGTTCTTC.

In its sample, this clonotype was seen many times. The rearrangement joins TRBV7-9 to TRBJ1-5; no reliable D call. There are 13 residues in the CDR3. Germline-derived CDR1 and CDR2 are SEHNR and FQNEAQ (reference sequence). The V and J ends lost 1 base and 4 bases respectively, with 5 bases between them. For the CDR3, the DNA is TGTGCCAGCAGCTTAGTTTCGAATCAGCCCCAGCATTTT. It is translated as CASSLVSNQPQHF.

This clonotype was recorded a few times. This chain uses TRBV12-3 or TRBV12-4 with TRBJ2-1, with 9 bases aligning to TRBD2. This CDR3 has 15 amino acids. With 3 bases clipped from V and 3 bases from J, the junction kept 3 bases outside the gene matches. The CDR3 region is CASSFSGRDYNEQFF. The CDR3 nucleotides read TGTGCCAGCAGTTTTAGCGGGAGAGACTACAATGAGCAGTTCTTC.

The chain employs TRBV23-1 and TRBJ2-1; no reliable D call. TRBV23-1 counts as an open reading frame of uncertain function. The CDR3 totals 17 residues. V gave up 0 bases and J gave up 11 bases, with 23 bases separating them. The CDR3 region has the DNA TGCGCCAGCAGTCAATCACGAGAAGTCCGATCCCCCCTCCAGCAGTTCTTC. Amino acid sequence: CASSQSREVRSPLQQFF.

The chain is built from TRBV6-6 and TRBJ2-7, with 7 bases identical to TRBD1. The CDR3 sequence is 14 residues long. V was clipped by 5 bases and J by 0 bases; unmatched bases: 4. In germline, CDR1 is MNHNY, CDR2 SVGAGI (reference sequence). CDR3 region: CASSVRGPSYEQYF. The CDR3 DNA follows: TGTGCCAGCAGTGTTAGGGGGCCCTCCTACGAGCAGTACTTC.